Following are 5 T cell receptor beta chains from one sample sequenced in a study of human T cells and chemical hapten exposure. TCRdb called the RACE reads again in MiXCR, with one record for every CDR3 protein. The table records 65,000 to 90,000 distinct CDR3 sequences, around 7% of them present only once. Stated time point: patch test 2, 6 weeks after DPC sensitization. Indicated treatment: therapeutic diphenylcyclopropenone sensitization with weekly scalp DPC. Here the sequenced sample was whole blood, taken in connection with sensitization to the hapten diphenylcyclopropenone (DPC). The receptors were gathered from a woman aged 25 to 39 with alopecia areata. Some clones in this sample may be carry-over from other donors' samples.

Many counts were recorded for this clonotype. J is TRBJ1-5 and V is TRBV6-1; the D is unclear. Germline V gene lookup returns CDR1 MNHNS and CDR2 SASEGT. Trimming pared 1 base from V and 7 bases from J, leaving 8 bases between. The CDR3 is 13 residues long. The DNA of the CDR3 is TGTGCCAGCAGTGAAGTCTCGGGCCAGCCCCAGCATTTT. Translated: CASSEVSGQPQHF.

This clonotype was seen repeatedly, ten times or more. The chain has TRBV6-1 and TRBJ1-6, with TRBD1 matching over 9 bases. This CDR3 spans 15 amino acids. V trimming: 6 bases; J trimming: 5 bases; junction bases outside the gene matches: 5. CDR1 is MNHNS and CDR2 is SASEGT in the germline V gene. The CDR3 region is CASRGQGLNNSPLHF. The CDR3 DNA is TGTGCCAGCAGGGGACAGGGACTAAATAATTCACCCCTCCACTTT.

This clonotype was seen many times. This chain links TRBV20-1 with TRBJ2-7, with D maybe TRBD1 (6 bases). The CDR3 has 12 residues. Trimming shortened V by 7 bases and J by 5 bases, and 15 bases separated the two germline ends. The germline gives CDR1 DFQATT, CDR2 SNEGSKA (reference sequence). The CDR3 region is CSGRQGIDEQYF. The CDR3 DNA reads TGCAGTGGTCGGCAGGGGATCGACGAGCAGTACTTC.

The genes are TRBV5-1 and TRBJ2-6; 9 bases align to TRBD1. V lost 3 bases, J lost 1 base, and 8 bases stayed unmatched. Germline CDR1 and CDR2: SGHRS and YFSETQ. CDR3 length equals 18 residues. CDR3 in DNA: TGCGCCAGCAGCTCACAGGGGGCGCGCGGATCTGGGGCCAACGTCCTGACTTTC. Its translation is CASSSQGARGSGANVLTF. The full variable domain, in which reference TRBV5-1 and TRBJ2-6 provide the parts outside the CDR3, is KAGVTQTPRYLIKTRGQQVTLSCSPISGHRSVSWYQQTPGQGLQFLFEYFSETQRNKGNFPGRFSGRQFSNSRSEMNVSTLELGDSALYLCASSSQGARGSGANVLTFGAGSRLTVL.

The rearrangement uses TRBV7-2 and TRBJ1-1, with D unclear. V was pared by 1 base and J by 3 bases, with 6 bases between. This CDR3 is 13 amino acids long. In germline, CDR1 is SGHTA, CDR2 FQGNSA. The CDR3 nucleotides read TGTGCCAGCAGCTTAGGAAAGTACACTGAAGCTTTCTTT. Translation: CASSLGKYTEAFF.